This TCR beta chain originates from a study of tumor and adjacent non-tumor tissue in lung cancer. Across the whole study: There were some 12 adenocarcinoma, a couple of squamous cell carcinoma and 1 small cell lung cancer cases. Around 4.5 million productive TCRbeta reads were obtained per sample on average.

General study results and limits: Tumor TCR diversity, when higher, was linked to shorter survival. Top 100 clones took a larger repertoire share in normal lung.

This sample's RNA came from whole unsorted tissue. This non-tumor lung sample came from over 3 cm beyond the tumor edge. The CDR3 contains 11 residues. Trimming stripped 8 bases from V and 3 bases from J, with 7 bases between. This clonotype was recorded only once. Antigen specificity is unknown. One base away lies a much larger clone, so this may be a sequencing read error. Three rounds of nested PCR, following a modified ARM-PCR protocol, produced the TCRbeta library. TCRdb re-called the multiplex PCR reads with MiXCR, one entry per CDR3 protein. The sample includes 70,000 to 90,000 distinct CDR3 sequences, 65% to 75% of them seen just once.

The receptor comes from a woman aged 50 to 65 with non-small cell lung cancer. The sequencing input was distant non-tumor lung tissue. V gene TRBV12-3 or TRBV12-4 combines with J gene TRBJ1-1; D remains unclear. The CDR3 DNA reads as TGTGCCAGCTGTGAATACACTGAAGCTTTCTTT. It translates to CASCEYTEAFF.